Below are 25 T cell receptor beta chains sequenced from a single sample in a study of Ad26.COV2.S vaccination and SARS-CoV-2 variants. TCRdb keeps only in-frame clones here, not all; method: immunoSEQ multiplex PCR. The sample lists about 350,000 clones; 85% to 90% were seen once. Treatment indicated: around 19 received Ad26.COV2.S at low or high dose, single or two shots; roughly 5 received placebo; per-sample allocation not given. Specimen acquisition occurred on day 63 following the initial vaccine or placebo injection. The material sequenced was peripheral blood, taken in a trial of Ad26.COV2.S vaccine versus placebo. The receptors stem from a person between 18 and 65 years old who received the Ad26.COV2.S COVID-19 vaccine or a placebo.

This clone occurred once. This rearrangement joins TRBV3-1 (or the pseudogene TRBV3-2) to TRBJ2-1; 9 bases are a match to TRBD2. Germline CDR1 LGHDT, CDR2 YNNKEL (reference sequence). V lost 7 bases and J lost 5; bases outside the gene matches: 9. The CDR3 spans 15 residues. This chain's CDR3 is CASTRSGGPNNEQFF. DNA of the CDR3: TGTGCCAGCACCCGAAGCGGGGGGCCCAACAATGAGCAGTTCTTC.

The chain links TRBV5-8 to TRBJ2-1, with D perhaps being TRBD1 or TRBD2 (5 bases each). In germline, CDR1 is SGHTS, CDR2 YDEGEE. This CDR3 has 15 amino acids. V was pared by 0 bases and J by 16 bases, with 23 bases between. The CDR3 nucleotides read TGTGCCAGCAGCTTGGTGAGAGGGGCGGTCGATGAGGATTTCTTC. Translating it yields CASSLVRGAVDEDFF.

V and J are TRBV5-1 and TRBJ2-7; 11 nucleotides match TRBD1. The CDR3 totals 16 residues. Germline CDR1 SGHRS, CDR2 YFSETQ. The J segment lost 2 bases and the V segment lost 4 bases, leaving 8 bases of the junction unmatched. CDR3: CASSPGQGARTYEQYF. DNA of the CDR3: TGCGCCAGCAGCCCAGGACAGGGGGCAAGAACCTACGAGCAGTACTTC.

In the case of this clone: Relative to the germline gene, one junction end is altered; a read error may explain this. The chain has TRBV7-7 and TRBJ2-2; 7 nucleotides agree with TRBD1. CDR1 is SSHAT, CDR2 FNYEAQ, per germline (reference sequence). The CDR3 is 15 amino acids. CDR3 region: CASSPRTGNTGELFF. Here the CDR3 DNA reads TGTGCTAGCAGCCCCCGGACAGGGAACACCGGGGAGCTGTTTTTT.

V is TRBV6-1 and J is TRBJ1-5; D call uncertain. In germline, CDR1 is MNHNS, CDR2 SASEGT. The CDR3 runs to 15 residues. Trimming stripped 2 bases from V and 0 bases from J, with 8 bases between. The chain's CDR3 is CASSESVYSNQPQHF. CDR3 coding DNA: TGTGCCAGCAGTGAAAGTGTGTATAGCAATCAGCCCCAGCATTTT.

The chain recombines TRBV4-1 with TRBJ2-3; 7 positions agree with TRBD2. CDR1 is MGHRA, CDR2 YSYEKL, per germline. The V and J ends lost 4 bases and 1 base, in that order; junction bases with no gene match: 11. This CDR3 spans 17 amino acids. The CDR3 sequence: CASSPRIVAGGTDTQYF. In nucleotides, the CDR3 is TGCGCCAGCAGCCCACGAATAGTGGCGGGAGGCACAGATACGCAGTATTTT.

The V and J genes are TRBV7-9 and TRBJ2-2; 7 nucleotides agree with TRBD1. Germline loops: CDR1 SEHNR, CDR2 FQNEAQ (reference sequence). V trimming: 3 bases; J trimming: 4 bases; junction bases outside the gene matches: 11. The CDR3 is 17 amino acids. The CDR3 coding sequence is TGTGCCAGCAGCTTTGTGCCCTGGGACAGATTCACCGGGGAGCTGTTTTTT. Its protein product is CASSFVPWDRFTGELFF.

Written as DNA, the CDR3 is TGTGCCAGTAGTTTGGGACAGGGAAGATACAATGAGCAGTTCTTC. This codes for CASSLGQGRYNEQFF. The genes are TRBV19 and TRBJ2-1, with 9 bases that match TRBD1. After removal of 5 bases from V and 4 bases from J, the junction contained 6 bases not matched to a gene. The CDR3 loop spans 15 amino acids. CDR1 is LNHDA, CDR2 SQIVND, per germline (reference sequence).

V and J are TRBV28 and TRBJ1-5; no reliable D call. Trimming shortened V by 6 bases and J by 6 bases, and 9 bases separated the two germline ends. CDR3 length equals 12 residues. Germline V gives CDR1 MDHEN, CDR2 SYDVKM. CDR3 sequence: CASRAIAQPQHF. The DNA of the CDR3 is TGTGCCAGCAGGGCTATTGCTCAGCCCCAGCATTTT.

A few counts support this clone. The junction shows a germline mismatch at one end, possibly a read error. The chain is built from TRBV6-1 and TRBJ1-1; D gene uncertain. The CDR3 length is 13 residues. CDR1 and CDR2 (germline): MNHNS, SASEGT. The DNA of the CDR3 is TGTGCCAGCACTGAACACTGGAACACTGAAGCTTTCTTT. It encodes CASTEHWNTEAFF.

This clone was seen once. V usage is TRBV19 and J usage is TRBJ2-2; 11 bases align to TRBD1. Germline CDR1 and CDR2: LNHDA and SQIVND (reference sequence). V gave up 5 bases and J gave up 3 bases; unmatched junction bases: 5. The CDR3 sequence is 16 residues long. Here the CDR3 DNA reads TGTGCCAGTAGTCTTGGACAGGGGGCGTACACCGGGGAGCTGTTTTTT. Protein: CASSLGQGAYTGELFF.

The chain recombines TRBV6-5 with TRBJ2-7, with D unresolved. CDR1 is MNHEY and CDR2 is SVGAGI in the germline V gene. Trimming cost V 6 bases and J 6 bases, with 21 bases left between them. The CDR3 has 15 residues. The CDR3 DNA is TGTGCCAGCAGGCTGACACGTACTCCGCCCAGCGAGCAGTACTTC. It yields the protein CASRLTRTPPSEQYF.

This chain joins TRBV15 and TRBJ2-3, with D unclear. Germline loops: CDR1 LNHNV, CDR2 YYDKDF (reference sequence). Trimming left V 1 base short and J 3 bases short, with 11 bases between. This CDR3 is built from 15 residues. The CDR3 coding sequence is TGTGCCACCAGCAGAGCGGGTCCTGGTACAGATACGCAGTATTTT. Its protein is CATSRAGPGTDTQYF.

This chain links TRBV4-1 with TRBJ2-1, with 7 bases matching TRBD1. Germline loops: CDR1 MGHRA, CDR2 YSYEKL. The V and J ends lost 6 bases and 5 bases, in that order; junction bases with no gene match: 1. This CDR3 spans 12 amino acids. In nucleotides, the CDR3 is TGCGCCAGCAGAGACAGGGACAATGAGCAGTTCTTC. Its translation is CASRDRDNEQFF.

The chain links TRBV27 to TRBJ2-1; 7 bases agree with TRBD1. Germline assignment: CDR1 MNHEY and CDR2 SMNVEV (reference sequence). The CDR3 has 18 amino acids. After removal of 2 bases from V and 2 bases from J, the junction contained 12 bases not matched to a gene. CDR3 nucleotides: TGTGCCAGCAGTTTAACTCCTCCCGGGACAGTACCCTACAATGAGCAGTTCTTC. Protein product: CASSLTPPGTVPYNEQFF.

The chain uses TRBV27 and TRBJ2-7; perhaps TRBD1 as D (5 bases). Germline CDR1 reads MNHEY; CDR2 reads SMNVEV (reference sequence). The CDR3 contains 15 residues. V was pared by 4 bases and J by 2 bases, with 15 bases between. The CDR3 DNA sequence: TGTGCCAGCAGTTCCCACGGCAGGGTTACCTACGAGCAGTACTTC. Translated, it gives CASSSHGRVTYEQYF.

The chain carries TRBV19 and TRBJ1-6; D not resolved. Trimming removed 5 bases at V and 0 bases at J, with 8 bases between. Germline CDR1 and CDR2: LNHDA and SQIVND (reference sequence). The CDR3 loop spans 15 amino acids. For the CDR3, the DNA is TGTGCCAGTAGTGCGATGAGCTCCTATAATTCACCCCTCCACTTT. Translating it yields CASSAMSSYNSPLHF.

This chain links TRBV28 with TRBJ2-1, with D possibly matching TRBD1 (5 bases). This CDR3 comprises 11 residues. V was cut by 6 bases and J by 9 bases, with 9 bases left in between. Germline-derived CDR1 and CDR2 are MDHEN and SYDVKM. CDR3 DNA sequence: TGTGCCAGCAGCTTTAGGGGTGAGCAGTTCTTC. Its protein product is CASSFRGEQFF.

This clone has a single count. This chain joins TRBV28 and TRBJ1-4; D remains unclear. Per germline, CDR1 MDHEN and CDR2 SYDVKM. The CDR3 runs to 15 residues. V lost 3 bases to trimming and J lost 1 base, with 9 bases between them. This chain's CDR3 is CASSFWTGTNEKLFF. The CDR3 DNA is TGTGCCAGCAGTTTCTGGACGGGAACTAATGAAAAACTGTTTTTT.

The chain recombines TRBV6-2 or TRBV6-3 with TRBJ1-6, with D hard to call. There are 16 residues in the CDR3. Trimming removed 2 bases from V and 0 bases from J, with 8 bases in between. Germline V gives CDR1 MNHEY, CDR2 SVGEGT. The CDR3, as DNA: TGTGCCAGCAGTTACCCTGGGAGCTCCTATAATTCACCCCTCCACTTT. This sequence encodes CASSYPGSSYNSPLHF.

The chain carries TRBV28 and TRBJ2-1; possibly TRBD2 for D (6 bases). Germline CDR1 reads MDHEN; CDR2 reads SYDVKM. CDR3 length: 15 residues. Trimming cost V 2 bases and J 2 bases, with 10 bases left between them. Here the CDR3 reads CASSLGGSAYNEQFF. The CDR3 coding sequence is TGTGCCAGCAGTTTAGGAGGGTCGGCCTACAATGAGCAGTTCTTC.

In DNA form, the CDR3 reads TGTGCCAGCAGCCATAGGACAGGGTATGAGAACACTGAAGCTTTCTTT. Encoded protein: CASSHRTGYENTEAFF. V and J are TRBV14 and TRBJ1-1; 8 bases are a match to TRBD1. Germline trimming cut 3 bases from V and 1 base from J; bases unmatched to any gene: 7. This CDR3 has 16 residues. Germline V gene data show CDR1 as SGHDN and CDR2 as FVKESK.

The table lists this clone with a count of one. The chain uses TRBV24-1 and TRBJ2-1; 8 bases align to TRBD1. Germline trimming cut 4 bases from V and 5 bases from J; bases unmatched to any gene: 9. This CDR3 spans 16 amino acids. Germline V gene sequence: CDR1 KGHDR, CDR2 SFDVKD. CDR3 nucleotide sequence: TGTGCCACCAGTGACCCGGACAGGGATCGTCACAATGAGCAGTTCTTC. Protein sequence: CATSDPDRDRHNEQFF.

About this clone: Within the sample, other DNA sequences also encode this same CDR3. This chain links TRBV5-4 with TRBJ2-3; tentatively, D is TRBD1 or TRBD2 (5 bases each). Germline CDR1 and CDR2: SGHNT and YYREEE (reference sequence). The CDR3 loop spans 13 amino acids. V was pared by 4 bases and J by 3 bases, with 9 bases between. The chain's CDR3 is CASSPGRTDTQYF. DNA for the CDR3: TGTGCCAGCAGCCCGGGACGGACAGATACGCAGTATTTT.

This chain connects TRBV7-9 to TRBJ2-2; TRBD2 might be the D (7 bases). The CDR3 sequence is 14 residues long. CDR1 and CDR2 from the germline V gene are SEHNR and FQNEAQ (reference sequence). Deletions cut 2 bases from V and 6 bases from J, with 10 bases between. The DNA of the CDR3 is TGTGCCAGCAGCTTAAAGGGGGGGCCCGGGGAGCTGTTTTTT. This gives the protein CASSLKGGPGELFF.